These 14 T cell receptor beta chains were all obtained from the same sample, sequenced in a study of naive and memory T cell subsets (dated by TCRdb to about 2017). The antigens of these receptors remain unknown. On the study overall, not on this receptor specifically: A few larger clonotypes were found in naive repertoires, especially CD8, and these larger clonotypes were possibly memory cells re-expressing CD45RA.

The receptor library was made with UMI-ligation and nested PCR. Sequenced on an Illumina MiSeq. To cover both TRBC1 and TRBC2, the beta constant-region primer consisted of an equimolar mix of two oligonucleotides. The ligated cDNA went through four rounds of PCR with nested alpha and beta constant-region primers together with the SP2 primer. Through fastp at Q25 and MiXCR, TCRdb rebuilt clones from the public reads, retaining in-frame beta chains. Merged by CDR3 protein, the rows form single entries marked with the most common genes and DNA. In all, the sample holds approximately 150,000 distinct CDR3 sequences, and roughly 22% of those were seen once. Approximately 0.1% of the sample rests with the top ten. The specimen was naive CD4+ T cells from blood. What the cell subset or site label conveys for this sample: naive T cells, CD45RA high CD27+. The receptors here all came from a human donor in good health.

This clonotype came up many times. The chain carries TRBV29-1 and TRBJ2-1, with 8 bases identical to TRBD1. V dropped 7 bases and J dropped 0; count of bases not matched to a gene: 14. Germline loops: CDR1 SQVTM, CDR2 ANQGSEA. This CDR3 is built from 17 residues. As DNA, the CDR3 is TGCAGCGCTTTGACAGGGGCCGCCCCCTCCTCCTACAATGAGCAGTTCTTC. It encodes CSALTGAAPSSYNEQFF.

This clonotype was recorded many times. This chain joins TRBV20-1 and TRBJ2-7, with D possibly being TRBD1 or TRBD2 (5 bases each). Looked up from germline, CDR1 is DFQATT and CDR2 is SNEGSKA (reference sequence). The length of the CDR3 is 15 residues. The V and J ends lost 0 bases and 0 bases respectively, with 12 bases between them. The CDR3 here is CSARDLGPSSYEQYF. CDR3 sequence (DNA): TGCAGTGCTAGAGATTTGGGACCCAGCTCCTACGAGCAGTACTTC.

This clonotype was counted ten times or more. The chain couples TRBV18 to TRBJ1-1; 8 bases fit TRBD1. With 6 bases clipped from V and 3 bases from J, the junction kept 3 bases outside the gene matches. The CDR3 sequence is 13 residues long. Germline assignment: CDR1 KGHSH and CDR2 LQKENI. CDR3 in amino acids: CASSTQGDTEAFF. For the CDR3, the DNA is TGTGCCAGCTCGACACAGGGGGACACTGAAGCTTTCTTT. Combining the CDR3 with reference TRBV18 and TRBJ1-1 gives the whole variable domain NAGVMQNPRHLVRRRGQEARLRCSPMKGHSHVYWYRQLPEEGLKFMVYLQKENIIDESGMPKERFSAEFPKEGPSILRIQQVVRGDSAAYFCASSTQGDTEAFFGQGTRLTVV.

This clonotype occurred a few times. V is TRBV7-3 and J is TRBJ2-2; 10 bases line up with TRBD1. The V gene end was trimmed by 5 bases and the J gene end by 6 bases; junction bases not matched to a gene: 12. Germline CDR1 is SGHTA and CDR2 is FQGTGA. CDR3 length: 17 amino acids. The CDR3 region is CASSVTGGIYASGELFF. Here the CDR3 DNA reads TGTGCCAGCAGCGTGACAGGGGGCATTTATGCTTCCGGGGAGCTGTTTTTT.

The chain recombines TRBV29-1 with TRBJ2-7; possible D gene TRBD1, 5 bases. The V end was cut by 6 bases, the J end by 2 bases, with 11 bases between. The CDR3 totals 12 residues. CDR1 is SQVTM, CDR2 ANQGSEA, per germline. CDR3 coding DNA: TGCAGCGTCGGTACGACAGCCTACGAGCAGTACTTC. It codes for CSVGTTAYEQYF.

This chain joins TRBV30 and TRBJ2-7; no firm D call. From germline, CDR1 is GTSNPN and CDR2 SVGIG (reference sequence). The length of the CDR3 is 12 residues. Between the trimmed V and J ends, which lost 4 bases and 6 bases, there was a span of 13 bases. The CDR3 here is CAWKLSAAEQYF. CDR3 coding DNA: TGTGCCTGGAAATTATCCGCTGCCGAGCAGTACTTC.

The gene calls are TRBV7-2 and TRBJ2-5; D not resolved. The germline gives CDR1 SGHTA, CDR2 FQGNSA. There are 14 residues in the CDR3. V was cut by 3 bases and J by 4 bases, with 12 bases left in between. Here the CDR3 reads CASSFPFGGETQYF. The DNA for the CDR3 is TGTGCCAGCAGCTTCCCTTTTGGCGGAGAGACCCAGTACTTC.

This chain uses TRBV28 with TRBJ1-5; D gene uncertain. Germline V gives CDR1 MDHEN, CDR2 SYDVKM. The CDR3 consists of 14 residues. V lost 6 bases and J 3 bases, leaving 12 bases between the germline ends. The CDR3 region is CASRPASPNQPQHF. CDR3 DNA: TGTGCCAGCAGGCCAGCATCGCCCAATCAGCCCCAGCATTTT.

The rearrangement joins TRBV28 to TRBJ1-2; the D is unclear. The germline CDR1 and CDR2 sequences are MDHEN and SYDVKM. V lost 8 bases and J 8 bases, leaving 18 bases between the germline ends. The CDR3 length is 13 residues. The CDR3 region is CASEPPLARGYTF. DNA for the CDR3: TGTGCCAGCGAGCCCCCCCTAGCAAGGGGCTACACCTTC.

This chain links TRBV28 with TRBJ2-3; D perhaps matches TRBD2 (5 bases). The germline V gene has CDR1 MDHEN and CDR2 SYDVKM. V lost 5 bases and J lost 0, with 12 bases in between. CDR3 size: 15 residues. CDR3 sequence reads: CASSLRRGSTDTQYF. CDR3 in DNA: TGTGCCAGCAGTCTCCGCCGGGGTAGCACAGATACGCAGTATTTT.

This clonotype was counted between two and nine times. The chain is built from TRBV7-9 and TRBJ2-2; TRBD1 matches at 8 bases. V shed 7 bases, J shed 7 bases, and the junction held 8 bases outside the gene matches. The CDR3 sequence is 14 residues long. The germline CDR1 and CDR2 sequences are SEHNR and FQNEAQ (reference sequence). DNA of the CDR3: TGTGCCAGCACTGCCTGGACAGGGATCGGGGAGCTGTTTTTT. It specifies CASTAWTGIGELFF.

This chain joins TRBV6-2 or TRBV6-3 and TRBJ2-3, with TRBD2 matching over 11 bases. CDR1 is MNHEY and CDR2 is SVGEGT in the germline V gene. The CDR3 sequence is 17 residues long. J was trimmed by 8 bases and V by 2 bases; bases with no gene match: 12. CDR3: CASSYVAGGPGRGTQYF. The DNA of the CDR3 is TGTGCCAGCAGTTACGTAGCGGGAGGGCCCGGCCGTGGTACGCAGTATTTT.

The chain recombines TRBV6-5 with TRBJ2-1; 12 bases are shared with TRBD2. The V segment lost 2 bases and the J segment 4 bases; nucleotides outside the gene matches: 0. This CDR3 is 15 amino acids long. Per germline, CDR1 MNHEY and CDR2 SVGAGI. The CDR3 is CASSYGLAGYNEQFF. CDR3 in DNA: TGTGCCAGCAGTTACGGACTAGCGGGGTACAATGAGCAGTTCTTC.

This clonotype has only a few counts. The CDR3 protein is CASSFNTGTSGRVTDTQYF. Written as DNA, the CDR3 is TGTGCCAGCAGTTTCAATACCGGGACTAGCGGGAGAGTTACAGATACGCAGTATTTT. The chain links TRBV6-2 or TRBV6-3 to TRBJ2-3; TRBD2 agrees at 14 bases. J gave up 3 bases and V 4 bases, and 12 bases lay outside the gene matches. This CDR3 spans 19 amino acids. Germline CDR1 MNHEY, CDR2 SVGEGT.